This T cell receptor (beta chain) is from a study of circulating and synovial CD4+ cells in juvenile arthritis. General study results and limits: T cell genome counts differed by at least an order of magnitude between CPL and CD4 samples. Some such blood samples were as oligoclonal as synovium. Traditional Vbeta family usage analysis missed the pathogenic-like versus bulk difference.

The assay was immunoSEQ multiplex PCR, and TCRdb's table has in-frame clones only and misses some. This table has 30,000 to 40,000 clones, about 95% appearing once. A remark on this clone: Its specificity is unknown.

The specimen was CD4+ T cells from blood. The sequence came from a human donor with juvenile idiopathic arthritis.

The CDR3 bases are TGTGCCAGCATAAGGGTAGCGGGGGGTAATGAGCAGTTCTTC. Residues: CASIRVAGGNEQFF. The chain employs TRBV27 and TRBJ2-1; 10 bases agree with TRBD2. V lost 7 bases and J lost 7; bases outside the gene matches: 7. CDR3 size: 14 residues. CDR1 is MNHEY and CDR2 is SMNVEV in the germline V gene (reference sequence).